This entry is about one T cell receptor beta chain. Its antigen remains undetermined. No base quality information exists; no much larger clone differs at one position. In the paper's terms, the time point label means: pre-treatment sample, taken before nivolumab and TIL therapy. Between October 2017 and early 2020, a dual-center phase I trial enrolled adults who had stage 4 NSCLC. Samples were obtained from a single-arm, open-label phase I trial in which tumor-infiltrating lymphocyte therapy with nivolumab was evaluated in advanced non-small cell lung cancer. Blood mononuclear cells were isolated from EDTA tubes by Ficoll gradient and were snap-frozen as pellets, and DNA was extracted with a Qiagen mini-prep kit. TCR beta CDR3 regions were amplified from genomic DNA by bias-controlled multiplex PCR with the immunoSEQ v3 hsTCRB kit. TCR libraries were sequenced on an Illumina NextSeq 500 to 2 million or so read pairs for survey level or 5-6 million for deep level. On the study's bioinformatics: V, D and J genes were assigned, non-productive sequences were removed, and clonality was reported by immunoSEQ Analyzer software. Repertoires of infused TIL and blood were compared using productive Simpson clonality and the Morisita overlap index of productive TRB rearrangements. Absolute clonotype counts in blood were estimated by multiplying the lymphocyte count by the CD3+ fraction and by the productive frequency of the clone. TCRdb carries this immuneACCESS record with in-frame sequences only. Its versions omit some clonotypes, under half of them owing to an unresolved V gene in the studies checked, with the rest unexplained. V and J calls and clone size are copied from that table; D and trimming were computed from the DNA. A total of over 20,000 clones appear in this sample, 60% to 85% of them only once. Roughly 7% of the sample comes from the top ten.

Reading the germline V gene gives CDR1 SGHRS and CDR2 YFSETQ. From cysteine to phenylalanine, the CDR3 is 13 amino acids long. CDR3 DNA is the only sequence kept; it has 39 bases, read in frame from the first base. V is trimmed back by 10 bases and J by 2 bases, and the junction contains 7 bases that no gene match accounts for. This specimen comes from a study of TIL therapy for anti-PD-1-resistant metastatic lung cancer (dated by TCRdb to the early 2020s). In terms of the full investigation: Tumors were collected before any PD-1/PD-L1 blockade, after which patients were given nivolumab, and patients who progressed were given lymphodepletion, an infusion of expanded TIL and IL-2. Enrolled patients had a median age of around 51 years (range 38-75) and a median tumor PD-L1 proportion score of about 5.9%. Across the cohort, whole-exome sequencing showed a median non-synonymous tumor mutation burden of 1.5 mutations per megabase. Clonotypes were tracked across tumor, expanded TIL product and serial blood samples by T cell receptor beta sequencing of tumor and peripheral blood. The cohort was predominantly lung adenocarcinoma, with a handful of EGFR-mutant and two ALK-rearranged tumors, and half of patients were current or former smokers. Beyond this particular receptor, the publication reports: The baseline peripheral repertoire was partially replaced by infused TIL clonotypes, which then decayed over months, and persistence showed no apparent association with response. The cohort was highly selected, including more treatment-naive, never-smoker and oncogene-addicted patients than is typical, which limits generalizability. The study protocol defined all tumor marker inferences as exploratory.

The clonotype was recovered from a person aged 25 to 85 with non-small cell lung cancer. The rearrangement joined TRBV5-1 to TRBJ2-7; TRBD1 fits 9 bases in the junction. Sequenced here: blood, sampled at baseline. The encoded CDR3 is CASGQGLAYEQYF. The DNA sequence follows: TGCGCCTCGGGACAGGGCTTAGCCTACGAGCAGTACTTC. This CDR3, with the reference TRBV5-1 and TRBJ2-7 proteins standing in past its ends, gives the full variable domain KAGVTQTPRYLIKTRGQQVTLSCSPISGHRSVSWYQQTPGQGLQFLFEYFSETQRNKGNFPGRFSGRQFSNSRSEMNVSTLELGDSALYLCASGQGLAYEQYFGPGTRLTVT.